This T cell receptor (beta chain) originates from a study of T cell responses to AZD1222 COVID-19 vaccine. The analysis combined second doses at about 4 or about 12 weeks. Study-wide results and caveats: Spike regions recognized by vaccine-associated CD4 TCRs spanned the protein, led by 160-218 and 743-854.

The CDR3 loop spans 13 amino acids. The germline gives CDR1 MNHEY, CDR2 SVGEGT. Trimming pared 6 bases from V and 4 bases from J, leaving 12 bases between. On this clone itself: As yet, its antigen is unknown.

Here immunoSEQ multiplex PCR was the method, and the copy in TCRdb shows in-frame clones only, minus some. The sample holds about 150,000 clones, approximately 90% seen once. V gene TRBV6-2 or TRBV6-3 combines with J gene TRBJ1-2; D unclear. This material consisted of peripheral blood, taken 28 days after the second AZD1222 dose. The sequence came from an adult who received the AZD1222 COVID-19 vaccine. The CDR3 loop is CASSPDTFYGYTF. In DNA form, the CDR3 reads TGTGCCAGCAGCCCCGACACATTCTATGGCTACACCTTC.